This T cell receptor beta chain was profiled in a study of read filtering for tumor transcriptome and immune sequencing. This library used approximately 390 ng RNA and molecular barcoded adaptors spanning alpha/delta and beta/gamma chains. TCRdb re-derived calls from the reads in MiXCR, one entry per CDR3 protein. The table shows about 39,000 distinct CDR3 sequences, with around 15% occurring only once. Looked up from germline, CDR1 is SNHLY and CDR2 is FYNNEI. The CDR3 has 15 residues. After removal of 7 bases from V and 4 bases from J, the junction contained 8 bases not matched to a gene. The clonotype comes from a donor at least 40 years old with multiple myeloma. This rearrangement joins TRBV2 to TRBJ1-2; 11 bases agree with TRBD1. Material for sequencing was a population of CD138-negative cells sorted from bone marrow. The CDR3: CASNWKGQGGYGYTF. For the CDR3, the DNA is TGTGCCAGCAATTGGAAGGGACAGGGGGGCTATGGCTACACCTTC.